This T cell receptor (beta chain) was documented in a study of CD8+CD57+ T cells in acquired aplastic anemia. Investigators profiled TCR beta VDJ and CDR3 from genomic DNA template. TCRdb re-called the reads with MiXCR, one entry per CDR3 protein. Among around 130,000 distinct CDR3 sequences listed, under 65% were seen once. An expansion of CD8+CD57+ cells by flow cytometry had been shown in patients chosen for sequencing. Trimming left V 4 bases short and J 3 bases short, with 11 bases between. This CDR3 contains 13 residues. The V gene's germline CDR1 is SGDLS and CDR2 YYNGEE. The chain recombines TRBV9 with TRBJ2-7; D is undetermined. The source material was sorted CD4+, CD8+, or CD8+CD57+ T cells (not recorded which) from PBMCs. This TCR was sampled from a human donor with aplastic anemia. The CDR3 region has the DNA TGTGCCAGCAGCCAAGTACAGAACTACGAGCAGTACTTC. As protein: CASSQVQNYEQYF. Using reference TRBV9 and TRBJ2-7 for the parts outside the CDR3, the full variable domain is DSGVTQTPKHLITATGQRVTLRCSPRSGDLSVYWYQQSLDQGLQFLIQYYNGEERAKGNILERFSAQQFPDLHSELNLSSLELGDSALYFCASSQVQNYEQYFGPGTRLTVT.